The clone carrying this T cell receptor (beta chain) was detected many times. Its antigen is undetermined. These data belong to a study of CD8 T cells in ankylosing spondylitis. Findings and limits, study-wide: Researchers reportedly found disease-linked clones significantly enriched in matched ankylosing spondylitis synovial fluid. What appeared characteristic of ankylosing spondylitis blood was a TCR beta motif of under 10 highly homologous variants.

Germline V gene data show CDR1 as SGDLS and CDR2 as YYNGEE. The CDR3 covers 13 residues. With 3 bases removed from V and 8 bases from J, the gap between germline ends came to 12 bases. TCRdb reprocessed the 5' RACE reads with MiXCR, giving one entry per CDR3 protein. This repertoire shows 35,000 to 50,000 distinct CDR3 sequences, 3% found once; its top ten account for approximately 3%. This chain connects TRBV9 to TRBJ2-1, with unresolved D. This clonotype originated in a male donor with ankylosing spondylitis or in good health (not recorded which). Material for sequencing was blood, either unsorted or a sorted T cell fraction (not recorded which). CDR3 in DNA: TGTGCCAGCAGCGCCCCCCCCTTGTATGAGCAGTTCTTC. It specifies CASSAPPLYEQFF.